The 11 T cell receptor beta chains given below trace back to one sample, sequenced in a study of CD8 T cells in ankylosing spondylitis. TCRdb re-analysed the 5' RACE reads in MiXCR, keeping a single row per CDR3 protein. The table shows about 240,000 distinct CDR3 sequences, with roughly a tenth occurring only once. The material sequenced was blood, either unsorted or a sorted T cell fraction (not recorded which). The receptors were sampled from a male donor with ankylosing spondylitis or in good health (not recorded which).

This clonotype was counted at least ten times. This sequence joins TRBV5-1 and TRBJ2-3; 8 nucleotides agree with TRBD2. This CDR3 has 17 amino acids. Germline assignment: CDR1 SGHRS and CDR2 YFSETQ. Trimming cost V 3 bases and J 2 bases; bases outside gene matches: 11. CDR3 DNA: TGCGCCAGCAGCTGGGGGGGTGTAGCGGGATCCACAGATACGCAGTATTTT. Translating it yields CASSWGGVAGSTDTQYF.

This clonotype was recorded at least ten times. This chain connects TRBV5-1 to TRBJ1-2; no reliable D call. The CDR3 sequence is 12 residues long. With 4 bases removed from V and 9 bases from J, the gap between germline ends came to 13 bases. From germline, CDR1 is SGHRS and CDR2 YFSETQ. CDR3 sequence reads: CASSRTTDSYTF. CDR3 sequence (DNA): TGCGCCAGCAGCAGAACGACGGATAGCTACACCTTC.

The chain is built from TRBV11-2 and TRBJ2-3; no definite D call. The CDR3 contains 14 residues. Germline assignment: CDR1 SGHAT and CDR2 FQNNGV. V shed 3 bases and J shed 7 bases, with 14 bases lying between them. CDR3 amino acids: CASSLEAGRYTQYF. CDR3 DNA sequence: TGTGCCAGCAGCTTGGAAGCCGGAAGGTATACGCAGTATTTT.

The CDR3 sequence is CSAPPSGLLREDTQYF. In nucleotides, the CDR3 is TGCAGTGCGCCTCCTAGCGGTTTACTGAGGGAAGATACGCAGTATTTT. This sequence joins TRBV20-1 and TRBJ2-3; 7 bases align to TRBD2. This CDR3 comprises 16 residues. V lost 6 bases to trimming and J lost 5 bases; unmatched junction nucleotides: 17. The germline V gene encodes CDR1 DFQATT and CDR2 SNEGSKA (reference sequence).

This clonotype has only a few counts. The chain uses TRBV29-1 and TRBJ2-5; D is unclear. The length of the CDR3 is 15 residues. Trimming stripped 5 bases from V and 7 bases from J, with 23 bases between. Germline CDR1 is SQVTM and CDR2 is ANQGSEA. CDR3 sequence: CSVSDPPAGPGTQYF. The DNA of the CDR3 is TGCAGCGTTTCCGACCCGCCGGCAGGCCCCGGGACCCAGTACTTC.

This clonotype was seen at least ten times. The chain links TRBV12-3 or TRBV12-4 to TRBJ2-1; D not certain. Trimming cost V 6 bases and J 0 bases, with 12 bases left between them. The length of the CDR3 is 15 residues. The CDR3 region is CASRPIGSSYNEQFF. DNA of the CDR3: TGTGCCAGCAGACCGATAGGTAGCTCCTACAATGAGCAGTTCTTC.

At least ten counts were recorded for this clonotype. The chain carries TRBV12-3 or TRBV12-4 and TRBJ2-7, with 10 positions matching TRBD1. Trimming took 4 bases from V and 4 from J; bases not matched to a gene: 13. This CDR3 is 17 amino acids long. In nucleotides, the CDR3 is TGTGCCAGCAGTTCGACGTACCTTGGACAGGGGGTTTACGAGCAGTACTTC. Translating gives CASSSTYLGQGVYEQYF.

This clonotype was recorded at least ten times. The chain is built from TRBV5-1 and TRBJ1-4; D remains unclear. The CDR3 covers 15 residues. The germline V gene encodes CDR1 SGHRS and CDR2 YFSETQ. Trimming removed 4 bases at V and 8 bases at J, with 18 bases between. The CDR3 DNA sequence: TGCGCCAGCAGCCCATTGAATAACCGGGAAGAAAAACTGTTTTTT. This translates into CASSPLNNREEKLFF.

This clonotype showed up just a few times. The V gene is TRBV6-4, the J gene TRBJ1-1; maybe TRBD1 (6 bases). In germline, CDR1 is MRHNA, CDR2 SNTAGT. This CDR3 region has 15 residues. V dropped 0 bases and J dropped 1 base, with 9 bases sitting between them. The CDR3 coding sequence is TGTGCCAGCAGTGACTCCCCAGGGGAGAACACTGAAGCTTTCTTT. Translated: CASSDSPGENTEAFF.

This clonotype was seen ten or more times. V and J are TRBV5-1 and TRBJ2-1; 8 nucleotides match TRBD1. In germline, CDR1 is SGHRS, CDR2 YFSETQ. J gave up 7 bases and V 0 bases, and 0 bases lay outside the gene matches. This CDR3 is built from 13 residues. CDR3: CASSLGQGNEQFF. The CDR3 DNA reads TGCGCCAGCAGCTTGGGACAGGGGAATGAGCAGTTCTTC.

This chain links TRBV20-1 with TRBJ1-2; D remains unclear. This CDR3 has 13 residues. Deletions cut 0 bases from V and 6 bases from J, with 11 bases between. Germline-derived CDR1 and CDR2 are DFQATT and SNEGSKA (reference sequence). The DNA of the CDR3 is TGCAGTGCTAGAGATTTCAGAGAAGATGGCTACACCTTC. This codes for CSARDFREDGYTF.